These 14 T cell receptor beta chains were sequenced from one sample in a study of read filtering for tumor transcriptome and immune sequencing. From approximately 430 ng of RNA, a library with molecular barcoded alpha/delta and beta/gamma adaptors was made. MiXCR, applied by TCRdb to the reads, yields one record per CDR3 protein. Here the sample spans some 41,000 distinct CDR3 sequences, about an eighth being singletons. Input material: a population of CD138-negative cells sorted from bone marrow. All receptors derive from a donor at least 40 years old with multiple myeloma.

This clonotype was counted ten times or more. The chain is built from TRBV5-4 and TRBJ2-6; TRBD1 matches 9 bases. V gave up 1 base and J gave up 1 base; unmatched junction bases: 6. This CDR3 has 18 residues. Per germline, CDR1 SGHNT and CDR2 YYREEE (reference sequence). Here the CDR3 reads CASSLFQGQGSGANVLTF. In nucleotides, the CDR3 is TGTGCCAGCAGCTTGTTTCAGGGACAGGGATCTGGGGCCAACGTCCTGACTTTC.

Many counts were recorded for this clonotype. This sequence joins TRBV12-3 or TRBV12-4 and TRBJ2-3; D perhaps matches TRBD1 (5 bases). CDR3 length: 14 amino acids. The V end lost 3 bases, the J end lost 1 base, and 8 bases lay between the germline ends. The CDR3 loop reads CASSLVGGTDTQYF. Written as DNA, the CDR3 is TGTGCCAGCAGTTTGGTAGGGGGCACAGATACGCAGTATTTT.

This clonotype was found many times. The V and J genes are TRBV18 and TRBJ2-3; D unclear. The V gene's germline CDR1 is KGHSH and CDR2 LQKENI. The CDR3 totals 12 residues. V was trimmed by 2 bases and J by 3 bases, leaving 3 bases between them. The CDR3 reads CASSPTTDTQYF. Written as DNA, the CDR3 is TGTGCCAGCTCACCAACAACAGATACGCAGTATTTT.

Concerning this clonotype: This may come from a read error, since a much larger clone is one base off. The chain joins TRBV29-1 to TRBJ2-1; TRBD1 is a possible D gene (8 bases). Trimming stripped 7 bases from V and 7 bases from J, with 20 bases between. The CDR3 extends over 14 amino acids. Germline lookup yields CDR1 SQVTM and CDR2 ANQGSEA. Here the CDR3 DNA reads TGCAGCGCAGGGGGCGGGAGAGGATGTAATGAGCAGTTCTTC. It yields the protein CSAGGGRGCNEQFF.

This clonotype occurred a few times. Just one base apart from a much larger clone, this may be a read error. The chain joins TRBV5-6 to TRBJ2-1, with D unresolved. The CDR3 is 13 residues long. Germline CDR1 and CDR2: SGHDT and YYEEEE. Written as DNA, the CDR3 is TGTGCCAGCCTGCGCGGCTCCTACAATGGGCAGTTCTTC. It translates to CASLRGSYNGQFF.

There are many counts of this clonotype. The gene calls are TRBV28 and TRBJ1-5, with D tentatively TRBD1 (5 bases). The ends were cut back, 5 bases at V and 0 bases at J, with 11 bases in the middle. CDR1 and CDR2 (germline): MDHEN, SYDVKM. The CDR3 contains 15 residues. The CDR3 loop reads CASSNLGVSNQPQHF. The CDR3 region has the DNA TGTGCCAGCAGTAACCTGGGGGTTAGCAATCAGCCCCAGCATTTT.

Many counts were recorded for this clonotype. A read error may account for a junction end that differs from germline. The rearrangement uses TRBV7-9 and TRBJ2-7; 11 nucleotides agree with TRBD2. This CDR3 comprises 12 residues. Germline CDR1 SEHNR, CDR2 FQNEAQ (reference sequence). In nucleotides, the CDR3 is TGTGCCAGCAGCTCCGGGACTAGCGGAGTCGTCTTC. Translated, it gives CASSSGTSGVVF. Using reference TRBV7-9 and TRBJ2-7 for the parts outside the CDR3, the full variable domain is DTGVSQNPRHKITKRGQNVTFRCDPISEHNRLYWYRQTLGQGPEFLTYFQNEAQLEKSRLLSDRFSAERPKGSFSTLEIQRTEQGDSAMYLCASSSGTSGVVFGPGTRLTVT.

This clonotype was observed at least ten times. In nucleotides, the CDR3 is TGTGCCAGCACGTTTACTAGCGGGAGGACAGATACGCAGTATTTT. Residues: CASTFTSGRTDTQYF. The chain has TRBV19 and TRBJ2-3, with TRBD2 matching 12 bases. This CDR3 has 15 amino acids. V shed 9 bases, J shed 3 bases, and the junction held 7 bases outside the gene matches. Germline V lookup: CDR1 LNHDA, CDR2 SQIVND (reference sequence).

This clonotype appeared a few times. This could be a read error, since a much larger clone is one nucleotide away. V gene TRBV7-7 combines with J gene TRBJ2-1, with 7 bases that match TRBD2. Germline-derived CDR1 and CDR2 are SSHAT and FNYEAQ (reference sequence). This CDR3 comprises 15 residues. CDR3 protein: CASSPAASGTKEQFF. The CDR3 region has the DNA TGTGCTAGCAGCCCCGCGGCTAGCGGTACAAAGGAGCAGTTCTTC.

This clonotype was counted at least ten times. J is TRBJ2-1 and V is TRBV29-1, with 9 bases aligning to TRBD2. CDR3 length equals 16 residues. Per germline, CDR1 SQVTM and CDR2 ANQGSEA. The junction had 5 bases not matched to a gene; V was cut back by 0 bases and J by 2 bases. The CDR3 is CSVEDQASGTYNEQFF. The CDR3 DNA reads TGCAGCGTTGAAGATCAAGCTAGCGGGACCTACAATGAGCAGTTCTTC.

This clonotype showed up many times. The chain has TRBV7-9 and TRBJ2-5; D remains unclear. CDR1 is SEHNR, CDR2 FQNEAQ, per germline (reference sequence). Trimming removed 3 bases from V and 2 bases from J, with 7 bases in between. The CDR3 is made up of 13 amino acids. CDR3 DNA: TGTGCCAGCAGCTTCGATCTACAAGAGACCCAGTACTTC. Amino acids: CASSFDLQETQYF.

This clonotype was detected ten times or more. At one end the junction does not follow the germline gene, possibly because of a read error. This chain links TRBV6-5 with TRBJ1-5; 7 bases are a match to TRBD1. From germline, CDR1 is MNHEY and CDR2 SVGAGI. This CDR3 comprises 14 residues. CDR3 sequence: CASSPRGGNQPQHF. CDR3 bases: TGTGCCAGCAGTCCCAGGGGGGGCAATCAGCCACAGCATTTT.

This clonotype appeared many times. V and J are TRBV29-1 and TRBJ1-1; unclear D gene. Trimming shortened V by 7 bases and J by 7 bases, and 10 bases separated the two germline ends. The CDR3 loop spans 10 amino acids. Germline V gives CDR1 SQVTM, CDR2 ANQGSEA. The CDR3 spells CSAISGEAFF. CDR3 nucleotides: TGCAGCGCCATCAGTGGTGAAGCTTTCTTT.

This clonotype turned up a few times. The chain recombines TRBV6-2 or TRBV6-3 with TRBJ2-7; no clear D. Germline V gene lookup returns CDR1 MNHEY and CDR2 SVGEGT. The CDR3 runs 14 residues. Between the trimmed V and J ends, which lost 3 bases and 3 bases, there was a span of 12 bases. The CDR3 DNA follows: TGTGCCAGCAGTTATTTTAACGGAATCTACGAGCAGTACTTC. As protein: CASSYFNGIYEQYF.